A selection of T cell receptor beta chains follows, all from one sample in a study of cytomegalovirus exposure and HLA in healthy donors. The assay was immunoSEQ multiplex PCR, and TCRdb's table has in-frame clones only and misses some. The table lists about 120,000 clones, about 78% of them singletons. Sequencing was carried out using PBMCs. Receptors originate from a female donor in good health and CMV-seronegative. Both conserved end residues are part of each CDR3. Each record gives: D gene, V gene, J gene, clone size, CDR3 length, CDR3 protein, CDR3 DNA. The D gene is left open where the match is weak. Not every row has a clone size; where given, it reads once, few, many or a size class.

NA,TRBV28,TRBJ1-1,once,14,CASSVRGRNTEAFF,TGTGCCAGCAGTGTTCGGGGAAGGAACACTGAAGCTTTCTTT
TRBD1,TRBV19,TRBJ1-1,once,15,CASSRTGDMNTEAFF,TGTGCCAGTAGCAGGACAGGAGACATGAACACTGAAGCTTTCTTT
TRBD1,TRBV28,TRBJ1-5,NA,14,CASTPDRVNQPQHF,TGTGCCAGCACCCCGGACAGGGTCAATCAGCCCCAGCATTTT
TRBD2,TRBV7-8,TRBJ2-7,NA,15,CASSPWGGGNYEQYF,TGTGCCAGCAGCCCCTGGGGCGGGGGAAACTACGAGCAGTACTTC
NA,TRBV11-3,TRBJ2-1,NA,18,CASSLGRQGTPAYNEQFF,TGTGCCAGCAGCTTAGGTAGGCAGGGGACGCCGGCCTACAATGAGCAGTTCTTC
TRBD2,TRBV9,TRBJ2-1,NA,16,CASSVGTSGVQDEQFF,TGTGCCAGCAGCGTAGGGACTAGCGGGGTCCAAGATGAGCAGTTCTTC
TRBD1,TRBV28,TRBJ2-2,NA,14,CASSDRGANRELFF,TGTGCCAGCAGTGACAGGGGGGCAAACAGGGAGCTGTTTTTT
NA,TRBV7-9,TRBJ2-7,NA,13,CASSSSQGYEQYF,TGTGCCAGCAGCTCGTCACAGGGTTACGAGCAGTACTTC
TRBD1,TRBV7-9,TRBJ1-2,NA,15,CASSLAQGDRGGYTF,TGTGCCAGCAGCTTAGCGCAGGGGGATCGGGGTGGCTACACCTTC
TRBD2,TRBV28,TRBJ2-5,NA,16,CASSQTGLASGETQYF,TGTGCCAGCAGTCAAACGGGACTAGCCTCGGGGGAGACCCAGTACTTC
NA,TRBV5-1,TRBJ2-7,NA,13,CASSLAGFYEQYF,TGCGCCAGCAGCTTGGCGGGATTCTACGAGCAGTACTTC
NA,TRBV28,TRBJ1-6,NA,14,CASSSGITSSPLHF,TGTGCCAGCAGTTCGGGGATTACTAGTTCACCCCTCCACTTT
NA,TRBV5-6,TRBJ2-7,NA,14,CASSMGRAAYEQYF,TGTGCCAGCAGCATGGGACGAGCGGCCTACGAGCAGTACTTC
NA,TRBV5-6,TRBJ1-1,NA,15,CASSLWQAGNTEAFF,TGTGCCAGCAGCTTGTGGCAGGCGGGGAACACTGAAGCTTTCTTT
NA,TRBV6-1,TRBJ1-5,NA,13,CASSARQDQPQHF,TGTGCCAGCAGTGCAAGACAGGACCAGCCCCAGCATTTT
NA,TRBV6-5,TRBJ1-4,NA,14,CASSYSFRDEKLFF,TGTGCCAGCAGTTACTCGTTCAGGGATGAAAAACTGTTTTTT
NA,TRBV27,TRBJ1-1,NA,16,CASSPRQLALSTEAFF,TGTGCCAGCAGTCCGCGACAGTTGGCTCTATCCACTGAAGCTTTCTTT
NA,TRBV30,TRBJ1-2,NA,12,CAWSGRYYGYTF,TGTGCCTGGAGTGGGAGGTACTATGGCTACACCTTC
TRBD2,TRBV18,TRBJ2-3,NA,16,CASSPWLAEFTDTQYF,TGTGCCAGCTCACCATGGCTAGCGGAGTTCACAGATACGCAGTATTTT
TRBD2,TRBV2,TRBJ2-5,NA,15,CASTGSQRGQETQYF,TGTGCCAGCACCGGGTCACAGCGGGGACAAGAGACCCAGTACTTC
NA,TRBV19,TRBJ1-3,NA,15,CASRTVDGIGNTIYF,TGTGCCAGCCGGACTGTAGACGGGATTGGAAACACCATATATTTT
TRBD1,TRBV19,TRBJ1-4,few,17,CASRLMGQGMANEKLFF,TGTGCCAGTCGTCTAATGGGACAGGGAATGGCTAATGAAAAACTGTTTTTT
NA,TRBV6-5,TRBJ1-4,NA,14,CASSQDSLNEKLFF,TGTGCCAGCAGCCAGGACAGCCTTAATGAAAAACTGTTTTTT
TRBD1,TRBV11-3,TRBJ2-7,NA,15,CASSPGTGETYEQYF,TGTGCCAGCAGCCCGGGGACAGGGGAAACCTACGAGCAGTACTTC
TRBD2,TRBV7-2,TRBJ2-7,NA,15,CASRPTGTNAYEQYF,TGTGCCAGCAGGCCGACCGGGACTAACGCCTACGAGCAGTACTTC
NA,TRBV5-4,TRBJ2-7,NA,14,CASSLSGETYEQYF,TGTGCCAGCAGCTTGTCGGGGGAAACTTACGAGCAGTACTTC
NA,TRBV30,TRBJ1-2,NA,12,CAWQTVNYGYTF,TGTGCCTGGCAGACAGTGAACTATGGCTACACCTTC
TRBD1,TRBV18,TRBJ2-7,few,14,CASSPRTGAYEQYF,TGTGCCAGCTCACCGCGAACAGGGGCCTACGAGCAGTACTTC
TRBD1,TRBV11-3,TRBJ2-2,NA,14,CASSRDRVTGELFF,TGTGCCAGCAGCCGCGACAGGGTCACCGGGGAGCTGTTTTTT
NA,TRBV7-9,TRBJ2-1,NA,12,CASRWGQTEQFF,TGTGCCAGCAGATGGGGCCAGACTGAGCAGTTCTTC
NA,TRBV7-9,TRBJ1-1,NA,13,CASSFGGNTEAFF,TGTGCCAGCAGCTTCGGTGGGAACACTGAAGCTTTCTTT
NA,TRBV7-9,TRBJ2-7,NA,15,CASSLAGHDRVEQYF,TGTGCCAGCAGCTTAGCCGGTCATGACCGGGTCGAGCAGTACTTC
NA,TRBV6-5,TRBJ2-7,NA,12,CASSAGTGEQYF,TGTGCCAGCAGTGCTGGGACTGGCGAGCAGTACTTC